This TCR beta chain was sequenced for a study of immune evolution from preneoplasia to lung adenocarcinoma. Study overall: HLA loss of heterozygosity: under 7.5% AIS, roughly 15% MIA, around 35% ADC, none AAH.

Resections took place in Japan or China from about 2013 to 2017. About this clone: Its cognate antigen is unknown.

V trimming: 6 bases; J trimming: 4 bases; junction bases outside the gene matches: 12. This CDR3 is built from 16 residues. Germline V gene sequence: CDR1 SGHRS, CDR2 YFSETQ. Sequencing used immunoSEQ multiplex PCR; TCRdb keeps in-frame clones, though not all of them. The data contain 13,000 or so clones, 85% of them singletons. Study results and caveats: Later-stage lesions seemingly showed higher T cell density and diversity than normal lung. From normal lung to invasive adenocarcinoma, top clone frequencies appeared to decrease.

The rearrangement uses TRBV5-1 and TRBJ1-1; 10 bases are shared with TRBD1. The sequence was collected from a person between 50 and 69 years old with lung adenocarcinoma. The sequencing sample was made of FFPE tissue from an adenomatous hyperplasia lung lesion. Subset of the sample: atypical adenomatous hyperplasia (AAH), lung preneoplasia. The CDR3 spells CASNLARTGGSTEAFF. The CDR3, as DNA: TGCGCCAGCAATCTGGCCCGGACAGGGGGTAGCACTGAAGCTTTCTTT.